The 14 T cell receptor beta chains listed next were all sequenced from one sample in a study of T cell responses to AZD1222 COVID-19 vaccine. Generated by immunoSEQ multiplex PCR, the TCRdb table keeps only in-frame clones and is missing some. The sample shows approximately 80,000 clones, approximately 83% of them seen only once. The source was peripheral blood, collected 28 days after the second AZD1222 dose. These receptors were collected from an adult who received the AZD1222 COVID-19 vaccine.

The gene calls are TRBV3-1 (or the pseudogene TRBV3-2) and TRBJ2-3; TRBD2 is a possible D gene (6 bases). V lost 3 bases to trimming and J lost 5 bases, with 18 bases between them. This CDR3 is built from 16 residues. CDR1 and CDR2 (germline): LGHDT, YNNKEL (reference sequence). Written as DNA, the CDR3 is TGTGCCAGCAGCCACTACGGAGGGGACCCCGTAGATACGCAGTATTTT. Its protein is CASSHYGGDPVDTQYF.

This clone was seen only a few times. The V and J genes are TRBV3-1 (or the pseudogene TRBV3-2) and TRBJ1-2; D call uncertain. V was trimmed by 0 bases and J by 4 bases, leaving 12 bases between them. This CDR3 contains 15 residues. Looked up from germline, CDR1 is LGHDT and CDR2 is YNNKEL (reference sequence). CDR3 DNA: TGTGCCAGCAGCCAAGATCCGGGGTTCACCTATGGCTACACCTTC. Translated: CASSQDPGFTYGYTF.

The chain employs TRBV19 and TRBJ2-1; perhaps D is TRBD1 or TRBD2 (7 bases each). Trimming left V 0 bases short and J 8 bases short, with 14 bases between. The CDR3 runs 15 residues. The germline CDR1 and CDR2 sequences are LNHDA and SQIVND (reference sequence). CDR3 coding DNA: TGTGCCAGTAGTATAGAGGCAGGGGGGGCACATGAGCAGTTCTTC. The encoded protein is CASSIEAGGAHEQFF.

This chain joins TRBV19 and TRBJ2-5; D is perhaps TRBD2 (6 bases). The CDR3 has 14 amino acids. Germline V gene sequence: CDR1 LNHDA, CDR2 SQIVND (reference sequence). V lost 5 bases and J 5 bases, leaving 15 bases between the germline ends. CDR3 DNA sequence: TGTGCCAGTAGTGGGGGGAACCCGGCGGAGACCCAGTACTTC. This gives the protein CASSGGNPAETQYF.

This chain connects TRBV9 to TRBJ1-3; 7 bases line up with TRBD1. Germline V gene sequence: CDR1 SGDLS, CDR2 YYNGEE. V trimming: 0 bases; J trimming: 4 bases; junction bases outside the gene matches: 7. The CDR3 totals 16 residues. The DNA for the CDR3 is TGTGCCAGCAGCGTAGCCATGACAGGGTCAGGAAACACCATATATTTT. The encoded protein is CASSVAMTGSGNTIYF.

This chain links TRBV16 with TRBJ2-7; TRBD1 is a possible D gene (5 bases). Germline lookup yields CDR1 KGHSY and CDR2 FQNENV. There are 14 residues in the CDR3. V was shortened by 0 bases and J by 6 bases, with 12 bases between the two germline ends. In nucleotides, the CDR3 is TGTGCCAGCAGCCAATCGGGGCAGGGTTCCGAGCAGTACTTC. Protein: CASSQSGQGSEQYF.

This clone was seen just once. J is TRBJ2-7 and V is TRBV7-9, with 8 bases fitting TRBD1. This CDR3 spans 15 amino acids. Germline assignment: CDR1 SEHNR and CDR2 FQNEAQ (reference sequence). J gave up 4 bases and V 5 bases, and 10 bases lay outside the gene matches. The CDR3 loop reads CASSGTGTGGYEQYF. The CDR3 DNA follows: TGTGCCAGCAGCGGTACCGGGACAGGTGGGTACGAGCAGTACTTC.

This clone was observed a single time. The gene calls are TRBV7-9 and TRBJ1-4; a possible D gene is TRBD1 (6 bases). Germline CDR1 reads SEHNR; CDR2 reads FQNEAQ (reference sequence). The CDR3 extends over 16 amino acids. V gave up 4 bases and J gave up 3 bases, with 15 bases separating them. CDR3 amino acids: CASSYHRTVPNEKLFF. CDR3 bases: TGTGCCAGCAGCTACCACCGGACAGTACCTAATGAAAAACTGTTTTTT.

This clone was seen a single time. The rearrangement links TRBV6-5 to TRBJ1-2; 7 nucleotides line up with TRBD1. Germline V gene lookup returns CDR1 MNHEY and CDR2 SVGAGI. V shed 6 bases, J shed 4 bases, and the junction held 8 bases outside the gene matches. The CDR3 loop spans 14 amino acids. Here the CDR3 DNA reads TGTGCCAGCAGCGACAGGGAGAGTGGCTATGGCTACACCTTC. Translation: CASSDRESGYGYTF.

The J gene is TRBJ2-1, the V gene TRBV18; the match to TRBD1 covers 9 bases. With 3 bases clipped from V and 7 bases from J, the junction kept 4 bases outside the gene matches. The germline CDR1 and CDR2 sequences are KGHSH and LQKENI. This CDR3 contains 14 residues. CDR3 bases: TGTGCCAGCTCACCTGGACAGGGGTGGAATGAGCAGTTCTTC. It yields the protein CASSPGQGWNEQFF.

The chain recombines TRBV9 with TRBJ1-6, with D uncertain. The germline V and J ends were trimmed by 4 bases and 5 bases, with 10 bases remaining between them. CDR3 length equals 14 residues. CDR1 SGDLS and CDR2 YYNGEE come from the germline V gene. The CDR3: CASSSRTDNSPLHF. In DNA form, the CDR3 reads TGTGCCAGCAGCTCCCGGACGGATAATTCACCCCTCCACTTT.

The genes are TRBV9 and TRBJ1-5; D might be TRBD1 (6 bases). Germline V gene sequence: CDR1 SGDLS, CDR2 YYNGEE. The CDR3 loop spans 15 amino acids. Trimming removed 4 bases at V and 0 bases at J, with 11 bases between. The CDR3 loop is CASSSTGLSNQPQHF. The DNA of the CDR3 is TGTGCCAGCAGCTCGACAGGACTTAGCAATCAGCCCCAGCATTTT.

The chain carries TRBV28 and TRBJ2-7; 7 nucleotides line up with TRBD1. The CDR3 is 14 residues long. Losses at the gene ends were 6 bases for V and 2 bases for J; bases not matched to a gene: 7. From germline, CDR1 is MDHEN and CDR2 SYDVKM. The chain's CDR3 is CASRLRDRAYEQYF. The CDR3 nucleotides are TGTGCCAGCAGACTCCGGGACAGAGCCTACGAGCAGTACTTC.

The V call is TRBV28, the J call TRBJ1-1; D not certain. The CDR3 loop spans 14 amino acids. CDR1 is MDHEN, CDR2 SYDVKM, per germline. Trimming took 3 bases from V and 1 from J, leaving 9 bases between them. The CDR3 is CASSFRGGNTEAFF. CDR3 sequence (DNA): TGTGCCAGCAGTTTCCGGGGAGGGAACACTGAAGCTTTCTTT. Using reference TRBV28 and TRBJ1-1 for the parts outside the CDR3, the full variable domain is DVKVTQSSRYLVKRTGEKVFLECVQDMDHENMFWYRQDPGLGLRLIYFSYDVKMKEKGDIPEGYSVSREKKERFSLILESASTNQTSMYLCASSFRGGNTEAFFGQGTRLTVV.